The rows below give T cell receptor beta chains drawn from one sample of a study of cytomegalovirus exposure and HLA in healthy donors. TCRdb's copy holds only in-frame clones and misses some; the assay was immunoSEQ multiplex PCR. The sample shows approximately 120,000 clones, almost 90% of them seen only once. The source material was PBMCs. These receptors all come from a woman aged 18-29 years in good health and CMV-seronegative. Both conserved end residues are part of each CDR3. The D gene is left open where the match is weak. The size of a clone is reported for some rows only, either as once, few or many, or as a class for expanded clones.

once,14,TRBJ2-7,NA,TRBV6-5,CASSRQGGFYEQYF,TGTGCCAGCAGTAGACAGGGAGGTTTCTACGAGCAGTACTTC
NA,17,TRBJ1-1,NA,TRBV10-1,CASILPHTTGLSTEAFF,TGCGCCAGCATCCTCCCTCACACAACAGGTTTGAGCACTGAAGCTTTCTTT
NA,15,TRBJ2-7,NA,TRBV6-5,CASSYSKQASYEQYF,TGTGCCAGCAGTTACTCGAAGCAGGCTTCCTACGAGCAGTACTTC
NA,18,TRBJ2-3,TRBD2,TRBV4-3,CASSHATSGGAVADTQYF,TGCGCCAGCAGCCACGCGACTAGCGGGGGGGCGGTAGCAGATACGCAGTATTTT
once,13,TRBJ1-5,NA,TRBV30,CAWSFNSNQPQHF,TGTGCCTGGAGTTTCAATAGCAATCAGCCCCAGCATTTT
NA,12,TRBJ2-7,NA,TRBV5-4,CASSLFGTGTYF,NA
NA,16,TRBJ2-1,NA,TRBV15,CATSRDQKRPYNEQFF,TGTGCCACCAGCAGAGATCAAAAGCGGCCCTACAATGAGCAGTTCTTC
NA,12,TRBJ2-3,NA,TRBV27,CASSLDSATQYF,TGTGCCAGCAGTTTGGACTCGGCTACGCAGTATTTT
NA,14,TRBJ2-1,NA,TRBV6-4,CASSDSILVGEQFF,TGTGCCAGCAGTGACTCGATTCTAGTAGGTGAGCAGTTCTTC
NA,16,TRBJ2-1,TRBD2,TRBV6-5,CASSYPLAGGPHEQFF,TGTGCCAGCAGTTACCCGCTAGCGGGAGGGCCCCATGAGCAGTTCTTC
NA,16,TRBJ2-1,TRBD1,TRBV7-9,CASSYDMGQNYNEQFF,TGTGCCAGCAGCTATGATATGGGACAGAATTACAATGAGCAGTTCTTC
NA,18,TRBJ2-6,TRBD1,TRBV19,CASTTDRAASSGANVLTF,TGTGCCAGTACGACAGACAGGGCAGCCAGCTCTGGGGCCAACGTCCTGACTTTC
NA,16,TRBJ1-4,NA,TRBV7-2,CASSLAWRLERRKLFF,TGTGCCAGCAGCTTAGCGTGGAGGCTCGAGAGGCGGAAACTGTTTTTT
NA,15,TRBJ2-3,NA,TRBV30,CAWSGGGTGTDTQYF,TGTGCCTGGAGTGGGGGCGGGACTGGCACAGATACGCAGTATTTT
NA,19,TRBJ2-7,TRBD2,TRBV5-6,CASSLFSPGTSGIIYEQYF,TGTGCCAGCAGCTTGTTTTCTCCTGGGACTAGCGGGATTATCTACGAGCAGTACTTC
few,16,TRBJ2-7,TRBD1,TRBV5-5,CASSSAPGTGSYEQYF,TGTGCCAGCAGCTCAGCCCCCGGGACAGGGTCCTACGAGCAGTACTTC
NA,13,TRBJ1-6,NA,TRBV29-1,CSVAVEGESPLHF,TGCAGCGTTGCGGTGGAAGGGGAATCACCCCTCCACTTT
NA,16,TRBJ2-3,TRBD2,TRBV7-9,CASSPRLAGVPDTQYF,TGTGCCAGCAGCCCTAGACTAGCGGGAGTCCCAGATACGCAGTATTTT
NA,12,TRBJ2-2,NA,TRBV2,CASSERVGELFF,TGTGCCAGCAGTGAAAGAGTCGGGGAGCTGTTTTTT
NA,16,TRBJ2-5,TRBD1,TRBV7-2,CASSLAGQGIQETQYF,TGTGCCAGCAGCTTAGCGGGACAGGGGATCCAAGAGACCCAGTACTTC
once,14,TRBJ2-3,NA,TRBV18,CASSPNGGSDTQYF,TGTGCCAGCTCACCAAACGGGGGTTCGGATACGCAGTATTTT
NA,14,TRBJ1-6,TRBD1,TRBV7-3,CASSPGTANSPLHF,TGTGCCAGCAGCCCCGGGACAGCCAATTCACCCCTCCACTTT